The T cell receptor beta chain described here comes from a study of T cells in Graves' hyperthyroidism and ophthalmopathy. RNA transcripts were the template for amplifying TCR beta CDR3 regions. The HTBI primer set drove a first-round RT-PCR of the TCR CDR3. MiXCR was run by TCRdb on the multiplex PCR reads, yielding one entry per CDR3 protein. In the table there are 500,000 to 550,000 distinct CDR3 sequences, about a fifth of which are singletons. V shed 7 bases, J shed 10 bases, and the junction held 19 bases outside the gene matches. The CDR3 runs 16 residues. Germline V gene sequence: CDR1 LNHDA, CDR2 SQIVND (reference sequence). Study-wide points: In blood, most of the thyroid clonotypes expanded above 0.001 were also present.

This clonotype was recorded at least ten times. Its antigen is not identified. Every diagnosis used clinical symptoms, serum thyroxine and TRAb, thyroid ultrasound and orbital computed tomography. PBMCs were collected from a roughly 9.7 ml volume of fresh peripheral blood. The source is a man aged 18 to 35 with Graves' hyperthyroidism. Sequencing used blood. The chain employs TRBV19 and TRBJ1-1; 9 nucleotides agree with TRBD1. CDR3 residues: CASNPSPGQGRLRAFF. The CDR3 nucleotides are TGTGCCAGTAACCCATCTCCGGGACAGGGTCGATTGCGAGCTTTCTTT.